This T cell receptor beta chain was identified during a study of T cells in pancreatic ductal adenocarcinoma. Study-level results: Tumor samples had fewer productive templates and about 8-fold fewer unique clonotypes than blood. The resected cohort was biased toward the minority with early-stage disease. No significant tumor-blood clonality difference; means were about 0.11 and 0.072. Comparisons of tumor and blood clonality may show falsely lower tumor diversity.

The germline CDR1 and CDR2 sequences are LNHDA and SQIVND (reference sequence). This CDR3 contains 14 residues. V was pared by 11 bases and J by 0 bases, with 17 bases between. Selected pancreatic ductal adenocarcinoma patients had undergone surgery without neoadjuvant therapy. Of note for this clone: Its antigen is still unknown.

This table comes from immunoSEQ multiplex PCR, and its TCRdb copy is limited to in-frame clones, with some not included. This table has 25,000 to 35,000 clones, more than 90% appearing once. The sequenced sample was PBMCs. The chain employs TRBV19 and TRBJ2-7; TRBD1 is a possible D gene (6 bases). The sequence was obtained from a human donor with pancreatic ductal adenocarcinoma. The CDR3 nucleotides are TGTGCCCATCACCAGGGACAAGCCTCCTACGAGCAGTACTTC. It encodes CAHHQGQASYEQYF.